These T cell receptor beta chains were read from a single sample in a study of cytotoxic CD8 clonotypes in ibrutinib-treated CLL. Repertoires were generated with immunoSEQ multiplex PCR, while TCRdb's copy carries only in-frame clones and drops some. The sample has under 300,000 clones, 70% seen once; the top ten hold just over 15%. The specimen was PBMCs, collected after 24 months of ibrutinib treatment. Receptor source: a human donor with chronic lymphocytic leukemia. Each CDR3 is given with its conserved first and last residue. Fields, in order: CDR3 length, clone size, V gene, D gene, J gene, CDR3 DNA, CDR3 protein. D genes are given only for firm matches. Clone size is shown for a subset of rows, as once, few, many or a class of expanded clone.

cdr3_length: 15
clone_size: -
v_call: TRBV9
d_call: TRBD2
j_call: TRBJ2-3
cdr3_nt: TGTGCCAGCAGCCTCCGCGGGACTAACAAAGATACGCAGTATTTT
cdr3_aa: CASSLRGTNKDTQYF

cdr3_length: 13
clone_size: -
v_call: TRBV7-8
d_call: -
j_call: TRBJ1-1
cdr3_nt: TGTGCCAGCAGCGCTAATTTGAACACTGAAGCTTTCTTT
cdr3_aa: CASSANLNTEAFF

cdr3_length: 12
clone_size: -
v_call: TRBV4-2
d_call: -
j_call: TRBJ2-1
cdr3_nt: TGTGCCAGCAGCCATGAAGTAAATGAGCAGTTCTTC
cdr3_aa: CASSHEVNEQFF

cdr3_length: 16
clone_size: few
v_call: TRBV7-8
d_call: TRBD1
j_call: TRBJ2-7
cdr3_nt: TGTGCCAGCAGCCTTGGGGGGGGACAGGGGACCTACGAGCAGTACTTC
cdr3_aa: CASSLGGGQGTYEQYF

cdr3_length: 14
clone_size: -
v_call: TRBV7-2
d_call: TRBD2
j_call: TRBJ2-5
cdr3_nt: TGTGCCAGCAGCTTCCGACTAGCGGAAGAGACCCAGTACTTC
cdr3_aa: CASSFRLAEETQYF

cdr3_length: 17
clone_size: -
v_call: TRBV29-1
d_call: TRBD1
j_call: TRBJ2-6
cdr3_nt: TGCAGCGTTGAAGAGGGCAGGGGGCTATCTGGGGCCAACGTCCTGACTTTC
cdr3_aa: CSVEEGRGLSGANVLTF

cdr3_length: 14
clone_size: -
v_call: TRBV18
d_call: TRBD1
j_call: TRBJ2-1
cdr3_nt: TGTGCCAGCTCACCGGACAGGGGTAGGAATGAGCAGTTCTTC
cdr3_aa: CASSPDRGRNEQFF

cdr3_length: 15
clone_size: -
v_call: TRBV2
d_call: -
j_call: TRBJ1-1
cdr3_nt: TGTGCCAGTTCGACAGAGCCAACTCTGAACACTGAAGCTTTCTTT
cdr3_aa: CASSTEPTLNTEAFF

cdr3_length: 13
clone_size: -
v_call: TRBV9
d_call: -
j_call: TRBJ2-5
cdr3_nt: TGTGCCAGCAGCGTAGACTCCCAAGAGACCCAGTACTTC
cdr3_aa: CASSVDSQETQYF

cdr3_length: 14
clone_size: -
v_call: TRBV19
d_call: -
j_call: TRBJ1-5
cdr3_nt: TGTGCCAGTAGTATAAGGACCGATAATCAGCCCCAGCATTTT
cdr3_aa: CASSIRTDNQPQHF

cdr3_length: 14
clone_size: -
v_call: TRBV15
d_call: -
j_call: TRBJ2-1
cdr3_nt: TGTGCCACCGCGGGAACTAGTGGGGACAATGAGCAGTTCTTC
cdr3_aa: CATAGTSGDNEQFF

cdr3_length: 13
clone_size: few
v_call: TRBV29-1
d_call: -
j_call: TRBJ2-1
cdr3_nt: TGCAGCGTTGCCGGGTTGCCTTCCAATGAGCAGTTCTTC
cdr3_aa: CSVAGLPSNEQFF

cdr3_length: 13
clone_size: -
v_call: TRBV25-1
d_call: -
j_call: TRBJ1-5
cdr3_nt: TGTGCCAGCAGTGCGTGGAGCAATCAGCCCCAGCATTTT
cdr3_aa: CASSAWSNQPQHF

cdr3_length: 15
clone_size: -
v_call: TRBV5-1
d_call: -
j_call: TRBJ2-5
cdr3_nt: TGCGCCAGCAGCGGTGGACGGGGACCCAGAGAGACCCAGTACTTC
cdr3_aa: CASSGGRGPRETQYF

cdr3_length: 15
clone_size: few
v_call: TRBV5-8
d_call: TRBD1
j_call: TRBJ1-5
cdr3_nt: TGTGCCAGCAGCGGGGACAGGTCGACGGATCAGCCCCAGCATTTT
cdr3_aa: CASSGDRSTDQPQHF

cdr3_length: 12
clone_size: -
v_call: TRBV6-6
d_call: TRBD2
j_call: TRBJ2-7
cdr3_nt: TGTGCCTCCGGGACTAAGGTCTACGAGCAGTACTTC
cdr3_aa: CASGTKVYEQYF

cdr3_length: 13
clone_size: -
v_call: TRBV18
d_call: TRBD1
j_call: TRBJ2-7
cdr3_nt: TGTGCCAGCTCACCCGACAGGGCCCACGAGCAGTACTTC
cdr3_aa: CASSPDRAHEQYF

cdr3_length: 15
clone_size: -
v_call: TRBV19
d_call: TRBD2
j_call: TRBJ2-7
cdr3_nt: TGTGCCAGTAGTATCATAACTAGCGGGAGTTACGAGCAGTACTTC
cdr3_aa: CASSIITSGSYEQYF

cdr3_length: 10
clone_size: -
v_call: TRBV29-1
d_call: -
j_call: TRBJ2-7
cdr3_nt: TGCAGCGTTTTTAGTAACGAGCAGTACTTC
cdr3_aa: CSVFSNEQYF

cdr3_length: 15
clone_size: -
v_call: TRBV11-2
d_call: TRBD2
j_call: TRBJ2-7
cdr3_nt: TGTGCCAGCAGAGTAGCGGGAAAAAACTCCTACGAGCAGTACTTC
cdr3_aa: CASRVAGKNSYEQYF

cdr3_length: 16
clone_size: -
v_call: TRBV7-9
d_call: -
j_call: TRBJ2-7
cdr3_nt: TGTGCCAGCAGTCAACCTCGTAGGACCCTTTCCTACGAGCAGTACTTC
cdr3_aa: CASSQPRRTLSYEQYF

cdr3_length: 15
clone_size: few
v_call: TRBV27
d_call: -
j_call: TRBJ2-2
cdr3_nt: TGTGCCAGCAGTTTGGGGGGAGAGGTCACCGGGGAGCTGTTTTTT
cdr3_aa: CASSLGGEVTGELFF

cdr3_length: 14
clone_size: -
v_call: TRBV5-1
d_call: TRBD1
j_call: TRBJ2-7
cdr3_nt: TGCGCCAGCAGCGCCGGGACAGGGTTTTACGAGCAGTACTTC
cdr3_aa: CASSAGTGFYEQYF

cdr3_length: 13
clone_size: few
v_call: TRBV30
d_call: -
j_call: TRBJ1-5
cdr3_nt: TGTGCCTGGAACCCGAAGGCCAATCAGCCCCAGCATTTT
cdr3_aa: CAWNPKANQPQHF

cdr3_length: 14
clone_size: -
v_call: TRBV5-1
d_call: -
j_call: TRBJ2-7
cdr3_nt: TGCGCCAGCAGCTTGGGTGGCGGATCCTACGAGCAGTACTTC
cdr3_aa: CASSLGGGSYEQYF

cdr3_length: 12
clone_size: -
v_call: TRBV7-8
d_call: -
j_call: TRBJ2-2
cdr3_nt: TGTGCCAGCACCCCGGGTTACGGGGAGCTGTTTTTT
cdr3_aa: CASTPGYGELFF

cdr3_length: 15
clone_size: once
v_call: TRBV5-1
d_call: -
j_call: TRBJ1-1
cdr3_nt: TGCGCCAGCAGCTCCTTGGCCGGCGCGGGCACTGAAGCTTTCTTT
cdr3_aa: CASSSLAGAGTEAFF

cdr3_length: 12
clone_size: -
v_call: TRBV9
d_call: -
j_call: TRBJ1-2
cdr3_nt: TGTGCCAGCGTGGGTGGGATCTGGAGCTACACCTTC
cdr3_aa: CASVGGIWSYTF

cdr3_length: 20
clone_size: -
v_call: TRBV27
d_call: -
j_call: TRBJ1-5
cdr3_nt: TGTGCCAGCAGTTTATTCTCCGGGGGGCCTACTCTTTATAGCAATCAGCCCCAGCATTTT
cdr3_aa: CASSLFSGGPTLYSNQPQHF

cdr3_length: 13
clone_size: -
v_call: TRBV11-3
d_call: -
j_call: TRBJ2-7
cdr3_nt: TGTGCCAGCAGCTTTGGCAGCTCCTACGAGCAGTACTTC
cdr3_aa: CASSFGSSYEQYF

cdr3_length: 13
clone_size: -
v_call: TRBV7-2
d_call: -
j_call: TRBJ1-2
cdr3_nt: TGTGCCAGCAGCTTAGAGGCTGGCTATGGCTACACCTTC
cdr3_aa: CASSLEAGYGYTF

cdr3_length: 15
clone_size: -
v_call: TRBV18
d_call: -
j_call: TRBJ2-2
cdr3_nt: TGTGCCAGCTCACCACCGAGTGTGAACACCGGGGAGCTGTTTTTT
cdr3_aa: CASSPPSVNTGELFF